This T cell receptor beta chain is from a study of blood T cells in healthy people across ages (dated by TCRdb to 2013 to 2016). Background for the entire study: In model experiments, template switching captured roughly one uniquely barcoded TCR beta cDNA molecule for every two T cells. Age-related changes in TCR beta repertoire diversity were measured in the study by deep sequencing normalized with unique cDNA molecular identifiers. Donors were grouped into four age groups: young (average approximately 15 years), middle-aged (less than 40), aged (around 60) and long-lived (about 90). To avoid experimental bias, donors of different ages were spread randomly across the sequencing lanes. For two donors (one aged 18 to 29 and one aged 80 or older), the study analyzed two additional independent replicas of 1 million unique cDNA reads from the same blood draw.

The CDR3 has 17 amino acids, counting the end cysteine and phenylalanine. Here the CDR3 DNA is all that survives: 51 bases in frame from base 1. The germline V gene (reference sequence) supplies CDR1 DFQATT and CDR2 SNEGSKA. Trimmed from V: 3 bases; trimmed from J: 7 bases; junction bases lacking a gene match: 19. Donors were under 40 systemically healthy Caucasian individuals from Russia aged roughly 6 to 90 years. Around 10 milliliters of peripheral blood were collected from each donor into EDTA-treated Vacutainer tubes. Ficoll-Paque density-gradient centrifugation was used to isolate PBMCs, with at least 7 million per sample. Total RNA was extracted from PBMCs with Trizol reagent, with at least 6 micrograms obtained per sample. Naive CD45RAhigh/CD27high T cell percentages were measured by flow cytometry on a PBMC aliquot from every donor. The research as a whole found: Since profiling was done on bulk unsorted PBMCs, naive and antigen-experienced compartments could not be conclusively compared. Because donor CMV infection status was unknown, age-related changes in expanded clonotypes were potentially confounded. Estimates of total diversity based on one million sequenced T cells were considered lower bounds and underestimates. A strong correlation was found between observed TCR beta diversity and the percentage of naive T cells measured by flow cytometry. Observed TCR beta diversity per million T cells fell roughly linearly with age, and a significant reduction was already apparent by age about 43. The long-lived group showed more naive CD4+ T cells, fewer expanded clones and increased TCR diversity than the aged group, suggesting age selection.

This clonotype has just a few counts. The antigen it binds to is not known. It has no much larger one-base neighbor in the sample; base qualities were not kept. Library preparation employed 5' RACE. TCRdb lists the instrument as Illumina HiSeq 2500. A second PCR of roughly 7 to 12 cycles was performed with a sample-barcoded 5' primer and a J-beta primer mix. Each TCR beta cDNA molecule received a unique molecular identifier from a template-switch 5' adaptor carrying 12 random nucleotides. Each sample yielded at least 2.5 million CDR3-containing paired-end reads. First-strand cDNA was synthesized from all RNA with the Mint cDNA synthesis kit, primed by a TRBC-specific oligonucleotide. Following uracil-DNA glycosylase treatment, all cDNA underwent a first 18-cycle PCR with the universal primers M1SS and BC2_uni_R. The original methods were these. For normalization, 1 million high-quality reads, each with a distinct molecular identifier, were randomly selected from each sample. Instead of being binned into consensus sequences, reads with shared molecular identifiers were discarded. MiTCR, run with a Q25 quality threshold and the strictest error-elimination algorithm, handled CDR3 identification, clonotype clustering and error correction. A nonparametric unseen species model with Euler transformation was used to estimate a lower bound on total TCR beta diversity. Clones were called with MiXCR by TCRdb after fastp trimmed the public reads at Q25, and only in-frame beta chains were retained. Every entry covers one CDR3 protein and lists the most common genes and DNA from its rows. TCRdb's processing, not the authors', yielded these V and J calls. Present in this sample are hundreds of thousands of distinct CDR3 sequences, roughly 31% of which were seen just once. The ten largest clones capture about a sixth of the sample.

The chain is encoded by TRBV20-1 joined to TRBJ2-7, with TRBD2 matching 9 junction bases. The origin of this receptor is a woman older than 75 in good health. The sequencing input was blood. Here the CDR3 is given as CSARGAETSGSYNEQYF. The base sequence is TGCAGTGCTAGGGGAGCCGAGACTAGCGGCTCCTACAATGAGCAGTACTTC.